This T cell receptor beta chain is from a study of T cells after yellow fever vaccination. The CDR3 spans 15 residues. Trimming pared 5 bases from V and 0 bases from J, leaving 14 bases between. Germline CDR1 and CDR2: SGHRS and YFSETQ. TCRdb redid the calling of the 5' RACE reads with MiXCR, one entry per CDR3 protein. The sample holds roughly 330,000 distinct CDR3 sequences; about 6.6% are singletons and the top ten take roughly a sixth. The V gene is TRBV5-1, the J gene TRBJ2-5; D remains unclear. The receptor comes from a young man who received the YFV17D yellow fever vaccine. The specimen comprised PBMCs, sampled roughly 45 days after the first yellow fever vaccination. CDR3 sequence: CASRRPDHNQETQYF. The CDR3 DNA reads TGCGCCAGCAGGCGGCCTGACCACAACCAAGAGACCCAGTACTTC.